Below are 2 T cell receptor beta chains sequenced from a single sample in a study of Graves' ophthalmopathy and Graves' hyperthyroidism. As the template, RNA transcripts were used to amplify TCR beta CDR3 regions. Second-round multiplex PCR came after first-round RT-PCR with HTBI primers. TCRdb reprocessed the multiplex PCR reads with MiXCR, giving one entry per CDR3 protein. This table has 450,000 to 600,000 distinct CDR3 sequences, less than 45% appearing once. The source material was peripheral blood or thyroid tissue (not recorded which). These receptors originate from an adult man with Graves' hyperthyroidism.

The chain links TRBV13 to TRBJ2-7; D gene uncertain. The germline gives CDR1 PRHDT, CDR2 FYEKMQ (reference sequence). The V end was cut by 1 base, the J end by 2 bases, with 9 bases between. This CDR3 spans 14 amino acids. The CDR3 loop is CASSLVSLPYEQYF. The DNA of the CDR3 is TGTGCCAGCAGCTTAGTATCTTTACCCTACGAGCAGTACTTC.

J is TRBJ2-7 and V is TRBV7-6; D is unclear. With 10 bases removed from V and 0 bases from J, the gap between germline ends came to 4 bases. This CDR3 comprises 10 residues. The germline V gene has CDR1 SGHVS and CDR2 FNYEAQ. CDR3 residues: CANSSYEQYF. CDR3 coding DNA: TGTGCCAATAGCTCCTACGAGCAGTACTTC.